This T cell receptor (beta chain) was observed in a study of human T cells and chemical hapten exposure. Looking at the study overall: Patients were given diphenylcyclopropenone on the scalp weekly across the approximately 25-week study. General study findings and limits: Alopecia was present in the donors, so their immune response may differ from healthy people's. DPC sensitization did not alter TCRs above 1 in 1000 frequency.

CDR1 LGHDT and CDR2 YNNKEL come from the germline V gene (reference sequence). V shed 0 bases and J shed 5 bases, with 15 bases lying between them. The CDR3 is 16 amino acids. It was the library that attached unique molecular identifiers to individual cDNA molecules. Via MiXCR, TCRdb re-called the RACE reads, giving one row per CDR3 protein. The sample consists of over 60,000 distinct CDR3 sequences, about 9.4% of them appearing once. This clonotype came up many times. Its antigen is undetermined. Time point defined: patch test 2, 6 weeks after DPC sensitization. Treatment in this sample: therapeutic diphenylcyclopropenone sensitization with weekly scalp DPC.

The chain recombines TRBV3-1 with TRBJ2-3; tentatively, D is TRBD1 (6 bases). This TCR derives from a woman aged 45-65 years with alopecia areata. Some clones in this sample may be carry-over from other donors' samples. The material sequenced was whole blood, taken in connection with sensitization to the hapten diphenylcyclopropenone (DPC). The CDR3 here is CASSQDRRGSGDTQYF. DNA of the CDR3: TGTGCCAGCAGCCAAGATCGTAGGGGGAGTGGAGATACGCAGTATTTT.